A selection of T cell receptor beta chains follows, all from one sample in a study of T cell repertoires in cytomegalovirus infection. MiXCR was run by TCRdb on the reads, yielding one entry per CDR3 protein. The sample carries fewer than 80,000 distinct CDR3 sequences, 3.7% recorded once. Sequenced material: PBMCs. These receptors all stem from a human donor in good health (CMV status not recorded). Some clones in this sample may be carry-over from other donors' samples. Both conserved end residues are part of each CDR3. A D gene is named only where the DNA matches it firmly. Only some rows state a clone size, as once, few, many or a class for expanded clones.

d_gene,abundance,v_gene,j_gene,CDR3aa,CDR3nt
-,many,TRBV19,TRBJ1-5,CASNGGGGNQPQHF,TGTGCCAGTAACGGGGGCGGAGGCAATCAGCCCCAGCATTTT
-,-,TRBV5-1,TRBJ2-1,CASRRGGGRGDEQFF,TGCGCCAGCAGAAGGGGGGGGGGCCGAGGTGATGAGCAGTTCTTC
-,many,TRBV7-7,TRBJ1-1,CASSLKVGTEAFF,TGTGCCAGCAGCTTAAAAGTAGGCACTGAAGCTTTCTTT
-,many,TRBV28,TRBJ2-2,CASSLMGVRAHGAGELFF,TGTGCCAGCAGTTTAATGGGGGTCCGGGCCCATGGGGCCGGGGAGCTGTTTTTT
TRBD1,many,TRBV7-6,TRBJ1-1,CASSGGQGRTEAFF,TGTGCCAGCAGCGGTGGACAGGGTAGGACTGAAGCTTTCTTT
TRBD1,many,TRBV18,TRBJ2-7,CASSPRDSAYEQYF,TGTGCCAGCTCACCCAGGGACAGCGCCTACGAGCAGTACTTC
-,many,TRBV12-3/TRBV12-4,TRBJ2-1,CASSPFLNEQFF,TGTGCCAGCAGCCCATTCCTAAATGAGCAGTTCTTC
TRBD2,many,TRBV6-2/TRBV6-3,TRBJ2-3,CASSPGGPSDTQYF,TGTGCCAGCAGTCCGGGGGGGCCCTCAGATACGCAGTATTTT
-,many,TRBV4-1,TRBJ2-3,CASSQEADTQYF,TGCGCCAGCAGCCAAGAAGCGGATACGCAGTATTTT
-,many,TRBV12-3/TRBV12-4,TRBJ1-3,CASSFSGNTIYF,TGTGCCAGCAGTTTTTCTGGAAACACCATATATTTT
-,many,TRBV7-2,TRBJ2-1,CASSLRREDNEQFF,TGTGCCAGCAGCTTACGGCGGGAAGACAATGAGCAGTTCTTC
-,many,TRBV12-3/TRBV12-4,TRBJ1-1,CASSLAKYTEAFF,TGTGCCAGCAGTTTAGCGAAGTACACTGAAGCTTTCTTT
TRBD1,many,TRBV5-6,TRBJ2-5,CASSLVGQEETQYF,TGTGCCAGCAGCTTGGTCGGACAGGAAGAGACCCAGTACTTC
-,many,TRBV11-3,TRBJ2-1,CASSPRQGGNEQFF,TGTGCCAGCAGCCCTAGGCAGGGAGGCAATGAGCAGTTCTTC
-,many,TRBV27,TRBJ2-1,CASNDLGREQFF,TGTGCCAGCAACGATCTGGGGCGGGAGCAGTTCTTC
-,many,TRBV4-3,TRBJ1-2,CASSQGGLSAGSFYGYTF,TGCGCCAGCAGCCAAGGGGGGCTTAGCGCAGGGTCATTCTATGGCTACACCTTC
-,many,TRBV7-2,TRBJ1-1,CASSPTRGIGGTEAFF,TGTGCCAGCAGCCCGACCCGGGGAATCGGGGGCACTGAAGCTTTCTTT
-,many,TRBV7-2,TRBJ2-1,CASSLRGNRYNEQFF,TGTGCCAGCAGCTTACGGGGGAACCGCTACAATGAGCAGTTCTTC
-,many,TRBV7-8,TRBJ1-1,CASSLSALMNTEAFF,TGTGCCAGCAGCTTATCAGCACTCATGAACACTGAAGCTTTCTTT
-,many,TRBV5-4,TRBJ1-2,CASSLGTAGDYGYTF,TGTGCCAGCAGTCTCGGGACGGCGGGGGACTATGGCTACACCTTC
-,many,TRBV6-2/TRBV6-3,TRBJ2-1,CASSPTVWNYNEQFF,TGTGCCAGCAGTCCCACCGTCTGGAACTACAATGAGCAGTTCTTC
TRBD2,medium-sized,TRBV7-2,TRBJ2-5,CASSPPGLAGAETQYF,TGTGCCAGCAGCCCGCCGGGACTAGCGGGGGCGGAGACCCAGTACTTC
-,many,TRBV28,TRBJ2-1,CASSLWESSYNEQFF,TGTGCCAGCAGTTTATGGGAGAGCTCCTACAATGAGCAGTTCTTC
-,many,TRBV19,TRBJ1-1,CASSIRRMSGVTEAFF,TGTGCCAGTAGTATTCGTAGGATGTCAGGGGTCACTGAAGCTTTCTTT
-,many,TRBV7-8,TRBJ2-3,CASSYESAGTDTQYF,TGTGCCAGCAGCTACGAATCCGCCGGCACAGATACGCAGTATTTT
-,many,TRBV4-1,TRBJ1-4,CASSQDEEKLFF,TGCGCCAGCAGCCAAGATGAAGAAAAACTGTTTTTT
-,many,TRBV3-1,TRBJ2-3,CASSQREDGTDTQYF,TGTGCCAGCAGCCAAAGAGAGGATGGTACAGATACGCAGTATTTT
-,many,TRBV6-7,TRBJ1-2,CASSYTQIRSGYTF,TGTGCCAGCAGTTACACTCAGATACGCAGTGGCTACACCTTC
-,many,TRBV20-1,TRBJ1-6,CSARDRGSPLHF,TGCAGTGCTAGAGATCGTGGGTCACCCCTCCACTTT
-,many,TRBV15,TRBJ1-6,CATSRIPSGAVSSPLHF,TGTGCCACCAGCAGAATACCTTCAGGGGCTGTGAGTTCACCCCTCCACTTT
TRBD2,many,TRBV20-1,TRBJ2-7,CSARDLAGSSYEQYF,TGCAGTGCTAGAGATTTAGCGGGCAGCTCCTACGAGCAGTACTTC
-,many,TRBV7-2,TRBJ2-7,CASSLLSLSEQYF,TGTGCCAGCAGCTTACTGTCGTTGAGTGAGCAGTACTTC
-,-,TRBV11-1,TRBJ1-1,CDSSLAGSVENTEAFF,TGTGACAGCAGCTTAGCGGGATCGGTTGAGAACACTGAAGCTTTCTTT
TRBD2,many,TRBV7-2,TRBJ2-1,CASSQTSGGANEQFF,TGTGCCAGCAGCCAGACTAGCGGGGGGGCTAATGAGCAGTTCTTC
TRBD2,many,TRBV20-1,TRBJ2-3,CSARRGGAMDTQYF,TGCAGTGCTAGACGCGGGGGGGCCATGGATACGCAGTATTTT
-,many,TRBV11-2,TRBJ1-2,CASSLAVANYGYTF,TGTGCCAGCAGCTTAGCCGTAGCTAACTATGGCTACACCTTC
-,many,TRBV7-2,TRBJ2-3,CASSQGDTQYF,TGTGCCAGCAGCCAAGGGGATACGCAGTATTTT
-,many,TRBV20-1,TRBJ2-7,CSARDVDKTYEQYF,TGCAGTGCTAGAGATGTGGACAAAACCTACGAGCAGTACTTC
-,many,TRBV5-5,TRBJ2-1,CASSLQLEQFF,TGTGCCAGCAGCTTGCAACTTGAGCAGTTCTTC
TRBD1,many,TRBV7-2,TRBJ2-5,CASSLASTGEETQYF,TGTGCCAGCAGCTTAGCCTCGACAGGGGAAGAGACCCAGTACTTC
-,many,TRBV10-3,TRBJ2-4,CAISELVGAKNIQYF,TGTGCCATCAGTGAGCTAGTTGGGGCCAAAAACATTCAGTACTTC
-,many,TRBV7-9,TRBJ1-5,CASSLAGFGQPQHF,TGTGCCAGCAGCTTAGCAGGGTTTGGTCAGCCCCAGCATTTT
-,many,TRBV7-2,TRBJ2-7,CASGETVGIYEQYF,TGTGCCAGCGGGGAGACAGTCGGAATCTACGAGCAGTACTTC
-,many,TRBV6-6,TRBJ1-5,CASSPVEYSNQPQHF,TGTGCCAGCAGTCCTGTCGAGTATAGCAATCAGCCCCAGCATTTT
TRBD2,many,TRBV29-1,TRBJ2-3,CSVLLLASGGHYTDTQYF,TGCAGCGTCCTACTACTGGCTAGCGGGGGACACTACACAGATACGCAGTATTTT
-,many,TRBV28,TRBJ2-6,CASSIFRRSGANVLTF,TGTGCCAGCAGTATTTTTCGCAGGTCTGGGGCCAACGTCCTGACTTTC
-,many,TRBV28,TRBJ1-2,CASQNSGFPYGYTF,TGTGCCAGCCAGAATTCAGGGTTTCCCTATGGCTACACCTTC
TRBD1,many,TRBV28,TRBJ2-5,CASSDTGGEETQYF,TGTGCCAGCAGTGATACAGGGGGCGAGGAGACCCAGTACTTC
-,many,TRBV7-9,TRBJ1-2,CASSLVVETVNYGYTF,TGTGCCAGCAGCTTAGTTGTTGAGACAGTTAATTATGGCTACACCTTC
-,many,TRBV7-3,TRBJ2-3,CASSLLPGSDTQYF,TGTGCCAGCAGCTTACTGCCAGGGTCAGATACGCAGTATTTT
-,many,TRBV19,TRBJ1-5,CASSTGFNQPQHF,TGTGCCAGTAGCACAGGTTTTAATCAGCCCCAGCATTTT
-,many,TRBV18,TRBJ2-3,CASSFGTLRAGNTQYF,TGTGCCAGCTCCTTTGGAACTCTGAGGGCTGGGAATACGCAGTATTTT
TRBD2,many,TRBV29-1,TRBJ2-3,CSVDGGDGTDTQYF,TGCAGCGTTGACGGGGGGGACGGCACAGATACGCAGTATTTT
TRBD1,many,TRBV20-1,TRBJ1-5,CSAGVGQGVISNQPQHF,TGCAGTGCTGGGGTGGGACAGGGCGTAATTAGCAATCAGCCCCAGCATTTT
TRBD1,many,TRBV12-3/TRBV12-4,TRBJ2-3,CASSLTGADTQYF,TGTGCCAGCAGCCTCACAGGGGCAGATACGCAGTATTTT
TRBD1,-,TRBV7-2,TRBJ2-1,CASSLAGTAYNEKFF,TGTGCCAGCAGCTTAGCGGGGACAGCCTACAATGAGAAGTTTTTC
TRBD1,many,TRBV30,TRBJ1-6,CALDRASNSPLHF,TGTGCCTTGGACAGGGCATCAAATTCACCCCTCCACTTT